This T cell receptor (beta chain) was identified during a study of T cell responses to AZD1222 COVID-19 vaccine. Study at large: Investigators merged groups given second doses at roughly 4 or roughly 12 weeks. Study-wide points: Clonal diversity may have been underestimated in mostly white British donors. Mapped onto spike, vaccine-associated CD4 TCRs spanned it and were dominant at 160-218 and 743-854.

Trimming took 6 bases from V and 5 from J, leaving 11 bases between them. The CDR3 has 13 amino acids. The repertoire was sequenced with immunoSEQ multiplex PCR; TCRdb's copy has only in-frame clones and lacks some. The data show over 130,000 clones, 89% seen once. With respect to this clone: The antigen is unknown.

The chain uses TRBV12-3 or TRBV12-4 and TRBJ1-5; D is uncertain. The clonotype originates from an adult in good health. The specimen comprised peripheral blood, sampled on day 0 of AZD1222 vaccination. Here the CDR3 DNA reads TGTGCCAGCAGCGCCGTGAGTCATCAGCCCCAGCATTTT. The encoded protein is CASSAVSHQPQHF.